This T cell receptor (beta chain) was retrieved from a study of blood T cell repertoires in COVID-19. Study summary: Acute and convalescent COVID-19 specimens originated in the United States, Italy and Spain. T cells, B-cell-depleted T cells, or PBMCs supplied cDNA or gDNA.

As originally analysed: Using reference gene primer amplification, nucleated cell counts were estimated. Only in-frame clones appear in the TCRdb table, and some are missing; sequencing was by immunoSEQ multiplex PCR. The V and J calls and clone size are taken from that table; D and trimming were inferred from the DNA. The sample lists approximately 24,000 clones, 82% seen once, with under 35% in the top ten. Trimming took off 3 bases at V and 2 bases at J, with 10 bases between the two ends. This CDR3 has 14 residues. CDR1 is LNHDA and CDR2 is SQIVND in the germline V gene (reference sequence). Input material: peripheral blood. The chain is built from TRBV19 and TRBJ1-2, with D maybe TRBD1 (5 bases). This sequence originates from a human donor in a cohort sampled during active COVID-19. The CDR3 DNA reads TGTGCCAGTAGTATGCTGGGGCCCAACTATGGCTACACCTTC. It specifies CASSMLGPNYGYTF.